This T cell receptor beta chain stems from a study of identical twins. This clonotype was detected only a few times. Its antigen is not identified. Using its own MiXCR run on the 5' RACE reads, TCRdb lists one record per CDR3 protein. The sample holds about 220,000 distinct CDR3 sequences; roughly 7.5% are singletons and the top ten take 1.9%. Study-level points and caveats: Cord blood beta clonotypes present at high abundance carried fewer insertions; no such pattern appeared in memory repertoires. Sequences that were beta out-of-frame showed weaker excess twin sharing.

Germline CDR1 is MNHEY and CDR2 is SVGAGI. This CDR3 comprises 14 residues. With 2 bases removed from V and 5 bases from J, the gap between germline ends came to 9 bases. These records were also assigned to another study, of yellow fever vaccine responses in identical twins. That investigation notes: Twins showed a vaccine T cell response that reportedly seemed partly convergent, partly personalized.

This sequence originates from a woman under 30 in good health. The chain recombines TRBV6-5 with TRBJ2-2; a possible D gene is TRBD2 (6 bases). Sequencing was performed on memory (CD45RO+) T cells sorted from blood. The CDR3 sequence: CASSYGGETGELFF. The CDR3, as DNA: TGTGCCAGCAGTTACGGCGGGGAAACCGGGGAGCTGTTTTTT.